Listed below are T cell receptor beta chains from one sample, sequenced in a study of OX40 agonist ivuxolimab in advanced cancers. Profiling relied on immunoSEQ multiplex PCR, and the TCRdb table lists in-frame clones only, not all of them. The top ten clones hold roughly 7.1% of a sample with under 50,000 clones, 65% to 90% of them seen once. The source material was CD4+ or CD8+ T cells sorted from blood, sampled in a trial of the OX40 agonist ivuxolimab. The receptors originated from an adult with an advanced solid tumor such as melanoma, head and neck, liver or kidney cancer. Both conserved end residues are part of each CDR3. D genes are given only for firm matches. The size field is filled for only some rows; it gives once, few, many or a size class.

>.|.|TRBV5-6|13|TRBJ1-1
TGTGCCAGCAGCTTCTGGACTGACACTGAAGCTTTCTTT
CASSFWTDTEAFF
>.|TRBD2|TRBV5-1|13|TRBJ2-7
TGCGCCAGCTCGATTATAGCGGGAGCCGAGCAGTACTTC
CASSIIAGAEQYF
>.|TRBD1|TRBV5-1|16|TRBJ1-1
TGCGCCAGCAGCTTGGGGCCGACAGAGGGGGCCACTGAAGCTTTCTTT
CASSLGPTEGATEAFF
>few|.|TRBV5-1|15|TRBJ1-1
TGCGCCAGCAGCTTGATGGGACATACGGGGACTGAAGCTTTCTTT
CASSLMGHTGTEAFF
>.|TRBD1|TRBV10-3|14|TRBJ1-2
TGTGCCATCAGTGTTGACAGGGAGGCCCGAGGCTACACCTTC
CAISVDREARGYTF
>.|TRBD2|TRBV5-8|14|TRBJ2-7
TGTGCCAGCAGCCTTAGCGGGAGAACCTACGAGCAGTACTTC
CASSLSGRTYEQYF
>.|.|TRBV2|19|TRBJ1-2
TGTGCCAGCAGTGAAGACGAGGGGGGAAGTTATAGAGCAAGGGATGGCTACACCTTC
CASSEDEGGSYRARDGYTF
>.|.|TRBV5-8|15|TRBJ2-1
TGTGCCAGCAGCTTTATCGTAGCAGGCCTAATTGAGCAGTTCTTC
CASSFIVAGLIEQFF
>medium-sized|.|TRBV18|14|TRBJ2-7
TGTGCCAGCTCACCATCAGCAGGGGCCTACGAGCAGTACTTC
CASSPSAGAYEQYF
>.|.|TRBV29-1|14|TRBJ1-1
TGCAGCGTTGAATTCTCCTGGATGAACACTGAAGCTTTCTTT
CSVEFSWMNTEAFF
>once|TRBD1|TRBV9|15|TRBJ2-5
TGTGCCAGCAGCGAAAGAGGGACAGCACAAGAGACCCAGTACTTC
CASSERGTAQETQYF
>.|TRBD2|TRBV23-1|16|TRBJ2-7
TGCGCCAGCAGTCAATCGGGGCGGGAGGGCTCGTACGAGCAGTACTTC
CASSQSGREGSYEQYF
>once|.|TRBV5-4|12|TRBJ2-7
TGTGCCAGCAGCTCCCCACCGGGGTTGCAGTACTTC
CASSSPPGLQYF
>.|TRBD2|TRBV5-6|16|TRBJ2-3
TGTGCCAGCAGCCTAGGACTAGCGGGTATGGCAGATACGCAGTATTTT
CASSLGLAGMADTQYF
>.|.|TRBV5-4|14|TRBJ2-3
TGTGCCAGCAGCCCCAAGGACGGGTCGGATACGCAGTATTTT
CASSPKDGSDTQYF
>.|.|TRBV13|12|TRBJ2-1
TGTGCCAGCAGCTTAGTCCTTTCTGAGCAGTTCTTC
CASSLVLSEQFF
>.|.|TRBV19|12|TRBJ1-4
TGTGCCAGTAGTCAGGGGCGGGAAAAACTGTTTTTT
CASSQGREKLFF
>.|.|TRBV28|16|TRBJ2-7
TGTGCCAGCAGTTCCCCTAGGGGGGGAAGCTCCTACGAGCAGTACTTC
CASSSPRGGSSYEQYF
>.|TRBD2|TRBV19|16|TRBJ2-7
TGTGCCAGTAGTATGGGACTAGCGGGATCCCTTTACGAGCAGTACTTC
CASSMGLAGSLYEQYF
>.|TRBD2|TRBV19|21|TRBJ2-1
TGTGCCAGTAGTGAGTCCATTTGGAGGAGAAGGGCCGGACGGGGGGGGAATGAGCAGTTCTTC
CASSESIWRRRAGRGGNEQFF
>.|.|TRBV7-2|14|TRBJ1-1
TGTGCCAGCAGCTTAGGAGGGATAGGCACTGAAGCTTTCTTT
CASSLGGIGTEAFF
>few|.|TRBV9|15|TRBJ1-3
TGTGCCAGCAGCGTCGCTGCGTATGATGGAAACACCATATATTTT
CASSVAAYDGNTIYF
>few|.|TRBV6-7|10|TRBJ2-1
TGTGCCAGCAGTTTTGGTGAGCAGTTCTTC
CASSFGEQFF
>.|TRBD1|TRBV6-6|13|TRBJ1-2
TGTGCCAGCAACCCGACAGGGACTTATGGCTACACCTTC
CASNPTGTYGYTF
>.|.|TRBV27|13|TRBJ1-3
TGTGCCAGCTCAAGGAGCTCTGGAAACACCATATATTTT
CASSRSSGNTIYF
>.|.|TRBV12-5|12|TRBJ2-3
TGTGCTAGTGGTTTGGAAACAGATACGCAGTATTTT
CASGLETDTQYF
>.|.|TRBV19|12|TRBJ1-6
TGTGCCAGTAGCCGGAGTTATTCACCCCTCCACTTT
CASSRSYSPLHF
>once|.|TRBV6-4|13|TRBJ2-5
TGTGCCAGCAGTGACAGGGGAGGAGAGACCCAGTACTTC
CASSDRGGETQYF
>few|.|TRBV7-8|13|TRBJ2-7
TGTGCCAGCAGTTACACGTTTAGCAGGGACTCTTACTTC
CASSYTFSRDSYF
>.|TRBD1|TRBV5-8|15|TRBJ1-2
TGTGCCAGCAGCTTGATGGGACAGCCTGACTATGGCCACACCTTC
CASSLMGQPDYGHTF
>few|.|TRBV5-5|13|TRBJ2-7
TGTGCCAGCAGCTTGACAGGGAGCTACGAGCAGTACTTC
CASSLTGSYEQYF
>.|TRBD1|TRBV19|14|TRBJ2-3
TGTGCCAGTAGTATAAAGGGGGCCGGAGATACGCAGTATTTT
CASSIKGAGDTQYF
>.|.|TRBV28|13|TRBJ2-7
TGTGCCAGCAGTTTAGTATTTTTGTACGAGCAGTACTTC
CASSLVFLYEQYF
>once|TRBD2|TRBV7-2|15|TRBJ2-5
TGTGCCAGCAGCTCAGCCGCGGGAGCGGTTGAGACCCAGTACTTC
CASSSAAGAVETQYF
>.|TRBD1|TRBV5-1|15|TRBJ1-2
TGCGCCAGCAGCGTAGGGACAGGGAAACACTATGGCTACACCTTC
CASSVGTGKHYGYTF
>.|.|TRBV7-2|12|TRBJ2-1
TGTGCCAGCAGCTTAGGTGGCAGCTCACAGTTCTTC
CASSLGGSSQFF